This TCR beta chain is from a study of T-cell reconstitution after alpha-beta-depleted transplantation in children. Researchers prepared the TCRbeta library using unique molecular identifiers, the study reports. One entry per CDR3 protein, called by TCRdb with MiXCR from the PCR reads. The sample includes under 750,000 distinct CDR3 sequences, 23% of them seen just once. Germline V gene data show CDR1 as SGHTA and CDR2 as FQGNSA. The CDR3 spans 17 residues. V trimming: 0 bases; J trimming: 1 base; junction bases outside the gene matches: 4. This clonotype has ten or more counts. The chain is built from TRBV7-2 and TRBJ2-3, with 10 bases lining up with TRBD2. The source was PBMCs, mostly from graft donor cells, collected 360 days after TCRalphabeta/CD19-depleted stem cell transplant. The clonotype comes from a boy under two years old who had a stem cell transplant for acute myeloid leukemia, so the T cells may come from the graft donor. CDR3 DNA: TGTGCCAGCAGCTTAGCGTGGCTAGCGGGGGGCACAGATACGCAGTATTTT. This encodes CASSLAWLAGGTDTQYF.